This entry features one TCR beta chain sequence. This specimen comes from a study of human T cells and chemical hapten exposure. The overall study: Donors were sensitized with 2% DPC on the upper inner arm.

Within the library, unique molecular identifiers were attached to each individual cDNA molecule. Each CDR3 protein gets one entry after TCRdb re-called the RACE reads with MiXCR. The sample gives about 42,000 distinct CDR3 sequences, roughly 12% of which show up once; roughly 5.7% is in the top ten. Trimming shortened V by 6 bases and J by 2 bases, and 9 bases separated the two germline ends. This CDR3 is built from 13 residues. CDR1 is MDHEN, CDR2 SYDVKM, per germline. This sample's time point: pre-sensitization, week 0. Treatment here: therapeutic diphenylcyclopropenone sensitization with weekly scalp DPC. Blood collection happened ahead of applying each patch test.

This rearrangement joins TRBV28 to TRBJ2-3, with D possibly being TRBD1 (6 bases). Material: whole blood, obtained in connection with sensitization to the hapten diphenylcyclopropenone (DPC). The clonotype comes from a woman aged 25 to 39 with alopecia areata. Some clones in this sample may be carry-over from other donors' samples. CDR3 sequence: CASRGAATDTQYF. DNA of the CDR3: TGTGCCAGCAGGGGGGCAGCCACAGATACGCAGTATTTT.